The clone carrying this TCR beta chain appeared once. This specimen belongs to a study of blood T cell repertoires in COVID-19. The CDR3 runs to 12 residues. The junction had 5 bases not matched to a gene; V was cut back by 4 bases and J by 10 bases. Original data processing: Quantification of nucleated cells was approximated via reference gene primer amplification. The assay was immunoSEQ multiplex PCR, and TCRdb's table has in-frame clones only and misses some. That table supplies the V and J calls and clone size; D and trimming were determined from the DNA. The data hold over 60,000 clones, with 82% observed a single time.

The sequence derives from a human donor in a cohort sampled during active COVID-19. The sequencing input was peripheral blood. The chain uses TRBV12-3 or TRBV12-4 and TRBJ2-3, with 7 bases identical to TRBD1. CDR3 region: CASSYRDRAQYF. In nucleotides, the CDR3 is TGTGCCAGCAGTTACCGGGACAGAGCGCAGTATTTT.